The 20 T cell receptor beta chains presented below share a single source sample, sequenced in a study of beta chain features in type 1 diabetes. What was sequenced were expressed TCRB transcripts, since all of the isolated RNA had been reverse transcribed. Method: immunoSEQ multiplex PCR; TCRdb's copy keeps in-frame clones and lacks some. The data contain about 280,000 clones, 15% of them singletons. For these TCRs, the target antigens are not known. Regarding the study as a whole: Among all four CD4+ subsets, Type 1 diabetes patients had TCRB CDR3s that were moderately but significantly shorter.

Sequencing was performed on naive CD4+ T cells from blood. All receptors derive from a man between 18 and 35 years old with type 1 diabetes.

The V gene is TRBV7-9, the J gene TRBJ1-1, with D perhaps TRBD1 (5 bases). V was clipped by 11 bases and J by 1 base, with 17 bases between them. CDR1 and CDR2 (germline): SEHNR, FQNEAQ (reference sequence). The CDR3 is 14 amino acids. CDR3 sequence reads: CAARQGSRNTEAFF. The CDR3 nucleotides read TGTGCCGCACGCCAGGGATCGAGGAACACTGAAGCTTTCTTT.

In this sample, this clone turned up a few times. The V call is TRBV18, the J call TRBJ2-3; D remains ambiguous. The CDR3 runs 16 residues. The V and J ends lost 3 bases and 1 base respectively, with 14 bases between them. The V gene's germline CDR1 is KGHSH and CDR2 LQKENI. For the CDR3, the DNA is TGTGCCAGCTCACCCGCGAAGGAGACGGGCACAGATACGCAGTATTTT. It encodes CASSPAKETGTDTQYF.

The V call is TRBV19, the J call TRBJ2-2; 14 bases fit TRBD2. Germline-derived CDR1 and CDR2 are LNHDA and SQIVND (reference sequence). V trimming: 9 bases; J trimming: 4 bases; junction bases outside the gene matches: 4. This CDR3 spans 15 amino acids. The CDR3, as DNA: TGTGCCAGCAGACTAGCGGGAGGGGTCACCGGGGAGCTGTTTTTT. Residues: CASRLAGGVTGELFF.

This clone was counted only a few times. The V call is TRBV6-5, the J call TRBJ1-5; 7 bases line up with TRBD1. The CDR3 runs 13 residues. Germline V CDR1 and CDR2: MNHEY, SVGAGI. The V gene end was trimmed by 5 bases and the J gene end by 5 bases; junction bases not matched to a gene: 3. The chain's CDR3 is CASSNRGDQPQHF. The CDR3, as DNA: TGTGCCAGCAGTAACAGGGGCGATCAGCCCCAGCATTTT.

The V gene is TRBV29-1, the J gene TRBJ2-5; 11 positions agree with TRBD1. CDR1 and CDR2 from the germline V gene are SQVTM and ANQGSEA. The V gene end was trimmed by 4 bases and the J gene end by 4 bases; junction bases not matched to a gene: 5. The length of the CDR3 is 14 residues. CDR3 DNA: TGCAGCGTTGTTGGCGGACAGGGGGCAGAGACCCAGTACTTC. Translating gives CSVVGGQGAETQYF.

The chain joins TRBV7-9 to TRBJ1-5; a possible D gene is TRBD1 (5 bases). V was clipped by 8 bases and J by 3 bases, with 14 bases between them. CDR3 length equals 14 residues. Germline assignment: CDR1 SEHNR and CDR2 FQNEAQ (reference sequence). The CDR3 DNA is TGTGCCAGCTCCAGGGCCGCCGACAATCAGCCCCAGCATTTT. Amino acids: CASSRAADNQPQHF.

This clone was detected a few times. J is TRBJ2-7 and V is TRBV29-1, with D possibly TRBD2 on 6 matching bases. Trimming took off 7 bases at V and 1 base at J, with 11 bases between the two ends. The V gene's germline CDR1 is SQVTM and CDR2 ANQGSEA. The CDR3 totals 12 residues. CDR3 sequence reads: CSAGEMSYEQYF. Written as DNA, the CDR3 is TGCAGCGCGGGAGAGATGTCCTACGAGCAGTACTTC.

About this clone itself: This CDR3 is also generated by other DNA sequences in the sample. The chain uses TRBV7-2 and TRBJ2-5; the match to TRBD2 covers 10 bases. The CDR3 has 15 residues. Germline trimming cut 1 base from V and 1 base from J; bases unmatched to any gene: 0. The germline V gene encodes CDR1 SGHTA and CDR2 FQGNSA. In DNA, the CDR3 is TGTGCCAGCAGCTTAGTAGCGGGGGGCCAAGAGACCCAGTACTTC. Residues: CASSLVAGGQETQYF.

This clone was counted between two and nine times. The chain links TRBV7-8 to TRBJ2-7; 7 bases fit TRBD1. The germline V gene encodes CDR1 SGHVS and CDR2 FQNEAQ. J lost 0 bases, V lost 3 bases, and 5 bases had no gene match. This CDR3 has 15 residues. The CDR3 is CASSFIGDSSYEQYF. CDR3 DNA: TGTGCCAGCAGCTTTATTGGGGACAGCTCCTACGAGCAGTACTTC. Variable domain in full (rest from reference TRBV7-8 and TRBJ2-7): GAGVSQSPRYKVAKRGQDVALRCDPISGHVSLFWYQQALGQGPEFLTYFQNEAQLDKSGLPSDRFFAERPEGSVSTLKIQRTQQEDSAVYLCASSFIGDSSYEQYFGPGTRLTVT.

The V gene is TRBV20-1, the J gene TRBJ2-3; D perhaps matches TRBD2 (6 bases). The CDR3 is 10 residues long. V was trimmed by 8 bases and J by 8 bases, leaving 11 bases between them. The germline V gene has CDR1 DFQATT and CDR2 SNEGSKA (reference sequence). CDR3 DNA sequence: TGCAGTTCCGCCGGGAGTACGCAGTATTTT. Protein product: CSSAGSTQYF.

The sample holds a few counts of this clone. The chain joins TRBV5-1 to TRBJ2-5; TRBD1 agrees at 9 bases. J gave up 3 bases and V 0 bases, and 18 bases lay outside the gene matches. The CDR3 spans 20 residues. Germline loops: CDR1 SGHRS, CDR2 YFSETQ. CDR3 region: CASSLGLGTGLVRGEETQYF. In nucleotides, the CDR3 is TGCGCCAGCAGCTTGGGTTTGGGGACAGGGCTCGTCAGAGGAGAAGAGACCCAGTACTTC.

This sequence joins TRBV7-2 and TRBJ1-4; 7 nucleotides agree with TRBD1. Germline CDR1 is SGHTA and CDR2 is FQGNSA. CDR3 length equals 13 residues. V lost 5 bases to trimming and J lost 7 bases; unmatched junction nucleotides: 4. CDR3 residues: CASSRQGGEKLFF. The CDR3 region has the DNA TGTGCCAGCAGCCGACAGGGTGGTGAAAAACTGTTTTTT.

This clone was found a few times. The V and J genes are TRBV9 and TRBJ2-1; TRBD2 agrees at 8 bases. Germline assignment: CDR1 SGDLS and CDR2 YYNGEE. V was clipped by 0 bases and J by 4 bases; unmatched bases: 6. CDR3 length equals 16 residues. This chain's CDR3 is CASSVGGSGVYNEQFF. CDR3 bases: TGTGCCAGCAGCGTAGGCGGTAGCGGGGTATACAATGAGCAGTTCTTC.

The CDR3 nucleotides are TGTGCCAGCAGCTTATTGGGCAGGGGACCCCAAGAGACCCAGTACTTC. This codes for CASSLLGRGPQETQYF. The V gene is TRBV7-9, the J gene TRBJ2-5, with a tentative D call TRBD1 (6 bases). Per the germline V gene, CDR1 is SEHNR and CDR2 is FQNEAQ (reference sequence). V was pared by 2 bases and J by 1 base, with 14 bases between. The CDR3 totals 16 residues.

The gene calls are TRBV28 and TRBJ1-1; D unresolved. V was pared by 7 bases and J by 11 bases, with 11 bases between. The CDR3 is 10 residues long. The germline V gene encodes CDR1 MDHEN and CDR2 SYDVKM. The CDR3 DNA sequence: TGTGCCAGCAAAAGGCGGGAGGCTTTCTTT. Translation: CASKRREAFF.

The chain recombines TRBV7-2 with TRBJ2-2; D not resolved. Trimming removed 2 bases from V and 8 bases from J, with 6 bases in between. This CDR3 has 12 amino acids. Looked up from germline, CDR1 is SGHTA and CDR2 is FQGNSA. For the CDR3, the DNA is TGTGCCAGCAGCTTACCATCAGGGGAGCTGTTTTTT. It specifies CASSLPSGELFF.

This chain connects TRBV29-1 to TRBJ1-2, with TRBD1 matching over 10 bases. Germline V gene sequence: CDR1 SQVTM, CDR2 ANQGSEA. V lost 4 bases, J lost 5 bases, and 19 bases stayed unmatched. This CDR3 comprises 18 residues. CDR3 sequence: CSVVGPGQGPGGGYGYTF. DNA for the CDR3: TGCAGCGTTGTTGGACCGGGACAGGGGCCCGGTGGGGGGTATGGCTACACCTTC.

J is TRBJ2-1 and V is TRBV18; D is possibly TRBD2 (6 bases). The germline gives CDR1 KGHSH, CDR2 LQKENI. The ends were cut back, 6 bases at V and 6 bases at J, with 21 bases in the middle. This CDR3 contains 16 residues. The CDR3 region is CASSGFGGVLGNEQFF. The CDR3 region has the DNA TGTGCCAGCTCCGGATTCGGGGGAGTCTTAGGCAATGAGCAGTTCTTC.

The rearrangement uses TRBV30 and TRBJ2-6, with TRBD2 matching 7 bases. The V gene end was trimmed by 5 bases and the J gene end by 4 bases; junction bases not matched to a gene: 8. Germline V gives CDR1 GTSNPN, CDR2 SVGIG (reference sequence). The CDR3 has 15 amino acids. The CDR3, as DNA: TGTGCCTGGCACCGCGGGGGTTCAGGGGCCAACGTCCTGACTTTC. Protein: CAWHRGGSGANVLTF.

This clone was seen more than once but under ten times. V gene TRBV5-4 combines with J gene TRBJ2-5, with 7 bases aligning to TRBD1. The CDR3 is 13 amino acids. Germline values: CDR1 SGHNT, CDR2 YYREEE (reference sequence). Trimming at V came to 5 bases and at J to 5 bases, leaving 6 bases not matched to a gene. CDR3: CASRTDRVETQYF. The DNA for the CDR3 is TGTGCCAGCAGGACCGACAGGGTGGAGACCCAGTACTTC.